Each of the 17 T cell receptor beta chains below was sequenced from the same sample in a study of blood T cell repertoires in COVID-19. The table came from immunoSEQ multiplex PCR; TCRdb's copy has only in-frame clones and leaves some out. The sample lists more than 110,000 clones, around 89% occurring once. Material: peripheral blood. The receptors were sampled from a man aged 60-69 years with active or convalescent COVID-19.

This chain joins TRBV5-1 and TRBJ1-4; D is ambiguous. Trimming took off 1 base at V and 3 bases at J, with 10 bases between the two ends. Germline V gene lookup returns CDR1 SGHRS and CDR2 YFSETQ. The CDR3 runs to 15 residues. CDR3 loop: CASSLFGKANEKLFF. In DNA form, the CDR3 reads TGCGCCAGCAGCTTGTTCGGGAAGGCTAATGAAAAACTGTTTTTT. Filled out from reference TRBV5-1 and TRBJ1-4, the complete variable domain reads KAGVTQTPRYLIKTRGQQVTLSCSPISGHRSVSWYQQTPGQGLQFLFEYFSETQRNKGNFPGRFSGRQFSNSRSEMNVSTLELGDSALYLCASSLFGKANEKLFFGSGTQLSVL.

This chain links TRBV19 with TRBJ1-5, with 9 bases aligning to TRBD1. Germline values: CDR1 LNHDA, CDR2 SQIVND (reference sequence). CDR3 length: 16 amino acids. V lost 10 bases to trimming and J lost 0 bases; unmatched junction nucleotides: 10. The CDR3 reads CATHGTGFLSNQPQHF. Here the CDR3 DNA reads TGTGCCACCCATGGGACAGGGTTTCTTAGCAATCAGCCCCAGCATTTT.

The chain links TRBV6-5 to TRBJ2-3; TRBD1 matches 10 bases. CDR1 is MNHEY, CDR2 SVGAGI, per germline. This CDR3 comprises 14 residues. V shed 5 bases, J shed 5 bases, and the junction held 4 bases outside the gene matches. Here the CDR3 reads CASSLDRGLDTQYF. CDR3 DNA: TGTGCCAGCAGTCTAGACAGGGGGCTAGATACGCAGTATTTT.

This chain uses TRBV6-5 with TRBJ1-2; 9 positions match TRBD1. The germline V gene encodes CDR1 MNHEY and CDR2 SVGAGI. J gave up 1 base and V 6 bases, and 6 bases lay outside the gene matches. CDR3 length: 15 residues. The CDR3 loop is CASSFVGQGNYGYTF. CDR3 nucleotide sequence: TGTGCCAGCAGCTTCGTGGGACAGGGTAACTATGGCTACACCTTC.

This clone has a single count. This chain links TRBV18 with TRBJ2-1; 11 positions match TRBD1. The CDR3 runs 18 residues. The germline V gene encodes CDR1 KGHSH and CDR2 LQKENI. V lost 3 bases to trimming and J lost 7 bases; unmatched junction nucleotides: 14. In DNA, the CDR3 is TGTGCCAGCTCACCTCAGCCAGAGGACAGGGGGCATTGGAATGAGCAGTTCTTC. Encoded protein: CASSPQPEDRGHWNEQFF.

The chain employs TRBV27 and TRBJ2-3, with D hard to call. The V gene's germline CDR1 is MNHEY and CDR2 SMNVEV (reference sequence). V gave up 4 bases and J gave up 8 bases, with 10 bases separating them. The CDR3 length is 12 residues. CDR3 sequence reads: CASSSLVGTQYF. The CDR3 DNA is TGTGCCAGCAGTTCCCTAGTGGGTACGCAGTATTTT.

The CDR3, as DNA: TGTGCCACCAGTGATTCTGGAGTCACAGATACGCAGTATTTT. Translating gives CATSDSGVTDTQYF. The V gene is TRBV24-1, the J gene TRBJ2-3; D ambiguous. Per germline, CDR1 KGHDR and CDR2 SFDVKD. CDR3 length equals 14 residues. The V end was cut by 2 bases, the J end by 2 bases, with 7 bases between.

The CDR3 reads CASSQPGLGTEAFF. The CDR3 DNA is TGCGCCAGCAGCCAACCAGGACTTGGGACTGAAGCTTTCTTT. The rearrangement joins TRBV4-1 to TRBJ1-1, with D uncertain. The germline V gene has CDR1 MGHRA and CDR2 YSYEKL. Trimming took 2 bases from V and 5 from J, leaving 12 bases between them. The CDR3 is 14 residues long.

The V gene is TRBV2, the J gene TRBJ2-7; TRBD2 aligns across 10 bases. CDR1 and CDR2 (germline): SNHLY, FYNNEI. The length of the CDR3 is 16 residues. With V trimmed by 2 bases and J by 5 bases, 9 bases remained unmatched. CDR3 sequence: CASSERSGGASHEQYF. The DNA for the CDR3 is TGTGCCAGCAGTGAAAGGAGCGGGGGGGCTTCCCACGAGCAGTACTTC. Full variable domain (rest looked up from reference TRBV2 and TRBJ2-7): EPEVTQTPSHQVTQMGQEVILRCVPISNHLYFYWYRQILGQKVEFLVSFYNNEISEKSEIFDDQFSVERPDGSNFTLKIRSTKLEDSAMYFCASSERSGGASHEQYFGPGTRLTVT.

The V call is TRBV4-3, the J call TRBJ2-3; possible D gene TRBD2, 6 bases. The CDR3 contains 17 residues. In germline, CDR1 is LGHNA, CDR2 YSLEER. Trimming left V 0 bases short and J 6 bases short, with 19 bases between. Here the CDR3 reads CASSQDPGGAARDTQYF. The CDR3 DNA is TGCGCCAGCAGCCAAGACCCTGGCGGGGCCGCGAGGGATACGCAGTATTTT.

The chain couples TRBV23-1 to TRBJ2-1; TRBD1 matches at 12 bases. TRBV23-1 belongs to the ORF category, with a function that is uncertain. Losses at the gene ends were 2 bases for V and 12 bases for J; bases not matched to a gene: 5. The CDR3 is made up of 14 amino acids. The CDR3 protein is CASSQRDRGRRQFF. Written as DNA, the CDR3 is TGCGCCAGCAGTCAACGGGACAGGGGGCGACGGCAGTTCTTC.

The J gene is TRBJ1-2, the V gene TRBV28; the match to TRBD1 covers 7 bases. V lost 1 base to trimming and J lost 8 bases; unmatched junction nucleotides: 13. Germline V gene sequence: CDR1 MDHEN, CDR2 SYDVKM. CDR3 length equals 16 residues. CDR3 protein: CASSLFDLGQSGGYTF. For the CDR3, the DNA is TGTGCCAGCAGTTTATTCGACCTGGGACAGTCGGGGGGCTACACCTTC.

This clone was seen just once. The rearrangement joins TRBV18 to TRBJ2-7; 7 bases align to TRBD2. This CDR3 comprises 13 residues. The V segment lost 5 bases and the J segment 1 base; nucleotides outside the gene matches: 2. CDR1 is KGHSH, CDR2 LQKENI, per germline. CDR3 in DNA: TGTGCCAGCTCAAGCGGGGTTTCCTACGAGCAGTACTTC. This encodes CASSSGVSYEQYF.

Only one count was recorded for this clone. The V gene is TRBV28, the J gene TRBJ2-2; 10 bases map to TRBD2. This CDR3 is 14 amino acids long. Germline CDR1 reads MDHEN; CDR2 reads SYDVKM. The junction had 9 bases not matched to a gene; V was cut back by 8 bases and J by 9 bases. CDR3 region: CASVPSGGSRELFF. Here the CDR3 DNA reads TGTGCCAGCGTCCCTAGCGGGGGCTCGCGGGAGCTGTTTTTT.

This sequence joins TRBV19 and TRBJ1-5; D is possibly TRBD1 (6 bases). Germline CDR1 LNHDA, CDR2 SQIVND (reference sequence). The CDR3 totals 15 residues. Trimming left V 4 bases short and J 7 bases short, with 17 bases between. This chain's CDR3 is CASSRFGRGRQPQHF. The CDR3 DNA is TGTGCCAGTAGTAGGTTCGGCAGGGGACGCCAGCCCCAGCATTTT.

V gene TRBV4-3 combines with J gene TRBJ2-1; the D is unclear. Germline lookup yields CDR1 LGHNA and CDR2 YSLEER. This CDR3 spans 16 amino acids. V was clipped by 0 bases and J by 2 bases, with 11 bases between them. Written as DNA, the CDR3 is TGCGCCAGCAGCCAAGAGATTACAGCTACCTACAATGAGCAGTTCTTC. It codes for CASSQEITATYNEQFF.

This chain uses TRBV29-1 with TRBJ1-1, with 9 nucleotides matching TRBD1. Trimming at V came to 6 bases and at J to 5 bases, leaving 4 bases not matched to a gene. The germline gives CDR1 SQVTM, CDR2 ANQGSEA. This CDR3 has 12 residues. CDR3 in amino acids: CSVRQGETEAFF. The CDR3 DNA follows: TGCAGCGTAAGACAGGGGGAAACTGAAGCTTTCTTT.